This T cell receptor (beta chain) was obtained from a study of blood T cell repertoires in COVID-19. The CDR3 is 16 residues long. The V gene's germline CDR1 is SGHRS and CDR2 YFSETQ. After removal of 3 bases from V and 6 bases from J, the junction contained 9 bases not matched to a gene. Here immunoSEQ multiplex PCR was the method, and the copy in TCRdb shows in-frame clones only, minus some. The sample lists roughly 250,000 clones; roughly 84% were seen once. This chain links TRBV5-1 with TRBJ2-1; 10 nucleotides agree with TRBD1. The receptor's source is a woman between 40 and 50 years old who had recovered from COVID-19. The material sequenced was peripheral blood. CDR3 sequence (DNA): TGCGCCAGCAGCTCTCCCCCGGGACAGGGGTCCAATGAGCAGTTCTTC. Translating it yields CASSSPPGQGSNEQFF.